This T cell receptor (beta chain) was profiled in a study of CD8 T cells in Susac syndrome. This clonotype has more than one count but fewer than ten. Its cognate antigen is unknown. The T cells that were sequenced for TCR beta were CD8+ and CD4+ cells from blood. FACS was used to enrich TEMRA cells, whereas the CD8+ and CD4+ T cells were obtained by negative isolation. RNA totalling 0.5 to 1 ug underwent reverse transcription with random hexamers. One entry per CDR3 protein results from TCRdb running MiXCR on the immunoSEQ multiplex PCR reads. The data show some 200,000 distinct CDR3 sequences, about 95% seen once. Study-level findings and limits: The authors acknowledged that their TCR sequencing and HLA analysis involved a relatively small number of individuals.

The CDR3 covers 14 residues. Germline loops: CDR1 KGHSH, CDR2 LQKENI. Trimming left V 3 bases short and J 0 bases short, with 9 bases between. Sequenced input: CD4+ T cells from PBMCs. The chain recombines TRBV18 with TRBJ2-7; D call uncertain. The receptor comes from a human donor with multiple sclerosis. This CDR3 is CASSPDLSSYEQYF. The CDR3 DNA sequence: TGTGCCAGCTCACCTGATCTCAGCTCCTACGAGCAGTACTTC.